One TCR beta chain is described in this entry. These data are taken from a study of blood T cells in healthy people across ages. The V gene's germline CDR1 is SEHNR and CDR2 FQNEAQ (reference sequence). The CDR3 runs to 14 residues. The use of a sample-barcoded 5' primer and a J-beta primer mix characterized a second PCR of roughly 6 to 11 cycles. TCRdb itself ran the 5' RACE reads through MiXCR, one entry per CDR3 protein. Among 1.5 million to 2 million distinct CDR3 sequences, about 49% were seen once, and the ten largest hold approximately 2.1%. V usage is TRBV7-9 and J usage is TRBJ2-4, with D unresolved. The better agreement between TRBJ2-7 and the DNA end casts doubt on the J call. What was sequenced was blood. The receptor was derived from a woman aged 40 to 50 in good health. DNA of the CDR3: TGTGCCAGCAGCTCTAGTCCAATAAGTAGCGAGCAGTACTTC. Protein: CASSSSPISSEQYF.